The clone carrying this T cell receptor (beta chain) was seen repeatedly, ten times or more. No antigen is known for it. The iRepertoire nested amplicon-rescue multiplex PCR amplified TCR alpha and beta CDR3s from RNA. TCRdb reanalysed the multiplex PCR reads using MiXCR and keeps one entry per CDR3 protein. The repertoire holds more than 350,000 distinct CDR3 sequences, with about 40% as singletons. This sample is drawn from a study of glioma-infiltrating T cells. The wider study: WHO grade II oligodendrogliomas or astrocytomas, plus non-recurrent WHO grade IV glioblastomas, were sampled.

Study results and limitations: Shared blood CDR3 signature motifs marked patients with low tissue-blood divergence. Tissue-blood divergence was below expectation in non-neoplastic patients, above in gliomas. Tissue and blood shared very few CDR3 sequences.

This CDR3 region has 12 residues. Germline loops: CDR1 SGHTA, CDR2 FQGNSA. V lost 4 bases to trimming and J lost 9 bases, with 13 bases between them. The chain combines TRBV7-2 with TRBJ2-7; D is unresolved. This receptor was taken from a human donor with low-grade glioma or glioblastoma, undergoing nonglioma brain surgery, or in good health (not recorded which). The sequenced sample consisted of glioma tissue, nonneoplastic brain tissue, or PBMCs (not recorded which). The CDR3 bases are TGTGCCAGCAGCTCCTCTAGAGCAGCGCAGTACTTC. Translation: CASSSSRAAQYF. The full variable domain, with the rest looked up from reference TRBV7-2 and TRBJ2-7, is GAGVSQSPSNKVTEKGKDVELRCDPISGHTALYWYRQSLGQGLEFLIYFQGNSAPDKSGLPSDRFSAERTGGSVSTLTIQRTQQEDSAVYLCASSSSRAAQYFGPGTRLTVT.